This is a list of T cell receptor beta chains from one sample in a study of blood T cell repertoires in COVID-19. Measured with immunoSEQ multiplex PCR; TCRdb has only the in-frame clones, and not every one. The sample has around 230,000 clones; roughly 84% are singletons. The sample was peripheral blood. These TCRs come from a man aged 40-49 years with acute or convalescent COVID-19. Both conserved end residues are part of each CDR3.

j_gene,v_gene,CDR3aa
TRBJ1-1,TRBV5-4,CASSSPRRANTEAFF
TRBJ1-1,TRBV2,CASSPRAVAFF
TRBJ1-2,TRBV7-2,CASSLGALNYGYTF
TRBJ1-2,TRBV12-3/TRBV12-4,CASSSGGGYTF
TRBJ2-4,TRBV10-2,CASNDPDRLNIQYF
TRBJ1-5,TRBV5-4,CASSFLDRALLNQPQHF
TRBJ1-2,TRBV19,CASTNQGINYGYTF
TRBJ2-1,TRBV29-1,CSVEGGSNEQFF
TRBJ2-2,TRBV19,CATYRTSGAGELFF
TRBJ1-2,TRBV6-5,CASTPSRGFGYTF
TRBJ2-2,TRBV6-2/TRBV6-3,CASTPSGTGSTGELFF
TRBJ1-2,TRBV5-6,CASRWGGSGYTF
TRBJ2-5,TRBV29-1,CSGRTSSETQYF
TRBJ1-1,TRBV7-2,CASRDSLTNTEAFF